These 28 T cell receptor beta chains share one sample of origin, sequenced in a study of blood T cell repertoires in COVID-19. The data were produced by immunoSEQ multiplex PCR, yet TCRdb's version contains in-frame clones alone and is incomplete. Of tens of thousands of clones listed, about 88% are singletons. The sequenced sample consisted of peripheral blood. These receptors were taken from a human donor in a cohort sampled during active COVID-19.

In this sample, this clone turned up a few times. Other DNA sequences in this specimen translate into the identical CDR3. V and J are TRBV5-6 and TRBJ2-5; TRBD2 agrees at 10 bases. CDR1 SGHDT and CDR2 YYEEEE come from the germline V gene. The CDR3 length is 14 residues. The junction had 2 bases not matched to a gene; V was cut back by 2 bases and J by 4 bases. The CDR3 sequence: CASSFSSGGETQYF. For the CDR3, the DNA is TGTGCCAGCAGCTTCTCTAGCGGGGGAGAGACCCAGTACTTC.

V and J are TRBV5-5 and TRBJ2-1; D might be TRBD1 (5 bases). CDR1 and CDR2 (germline): SGHKS, YYEKEE (reference sequence). The germline V and J ends were trimmed by 5 bases and 5 bases, with 14 bases remaining between them. The CDR3 spans 14 residues. CDR3 in amino acids: CASRLNQGDNEQFF. CDR3 DNA sequence: TGTGCCAGCAGGTTGAATCAGGGCGACAATGAGCAGTTCTTC.

This clone was recorded only once. The chain carries TRBV5-1 and TRBJ2-1; the match to TRBD1 covers 8 bases. This CDR3 spans 13 amino acids. Germline V gene lookup returns CDR1 SGHRS and CDR2 YFSETQ. J was trimmed by 9 bases and V by 4 bases; bases with no gene match: 6. In DNA, the CDR3 is TGCGCCAGCAGCCGACAGGGGAGGAGTGAGCAGTTCTTC. It yields the protein CASSRQGRSEQFF.

The V and J genes are TRBV19 and TRBJ2-5; 11 bases map to TRBD2. The CDR3 is made up of 15 amino acids. Germline V lookup: CDR1 LNHDA, CDR2 SQIVND (reference sequence). The V and J ends lost 3 bases and 5 bases, in that order; junction bases with no gene match: 5. The CDR3 reads CASSISGRVGETQYF. The CDR3 bases are TGTGCCAGTAGTATTAGCGGGAGGGTTGGGGAGACCCAGTACTTC.

The chain has TRBV5-4 and TRBJ1-1, with unresolved D. Germline V gene sequence: CDR1 SGHNT, CDR2 YYREEE (reference sequence). CDR3 length equals 15 residues. V dropped 4 bases and J dropped 4 bases, with 17 bases sitting between them. As DNA, the CDR3 is TGTGCCAGCAGCGCCGGGCCCCGGGCGGGCACTGAAGCTTTCTTT. Translated, it gives CASSAGPRAGTEAFF. Variable domain in full (rest from reference TRBV5-4 and TRBJ1-1): ETGVTQSPTHLIKTRGQQVTLRCSSQSGHNTVSWYQQALGQGPQFIFQYYREEENGRGNFPPRFSGLQFPNYSSELNVNALELDDSALYLCASSAGPRAGTEAFFGQGTRLTVV.

The chain couples TRBV30 to TRBJ2-3; 7 positions agree with TRBD2. The germline gives CDR1 GTSNPN, CDR2 SVGIG (reference sequence). The CDR3 is made up of 14 amino acids. Trimming at V came to 2 bases and at J to 7 bases, leaving 9 bases not matched to a gene. CDR3 sequence: CAWSSRRGVNTQYF. The CDR3 nucleotides read TGTGCCTGGAGTTCCCGCCGGGGGGTAAATACGCAGTATTTT.

The chain couples TRBV18 to TRBJ1-2; no firm D call. The ends were cut back, 3 bases at V and 4 bases at J, with 21 bases in the middle. This CDR3 has 17 amino acids. From germline, CDR1 is KGHSH and CDR2 LQKENI. CDR3 nucleotides: TGTGCCAGCTCACCTCAAAACTCCGCAGACTCCCCCTATGGCTACACCTTC. Protein sequence: CASSPQNSADSPYGYTF.

The rearrangement uses TRBV3-1 (or the pseudogene TRBV3-2) and TRBJ2-1, with unresolved D. Trimming left V 1 base short and J 9 bases short, with 7 bases between. This CDR3 region has 12 residues. Germline assignment: CDR1 LGHDT and CDR2 YNNKEL (reference sequence). DNA of the CDR3: TGTGCCAGCAGCCAAGTTAGCTTTGAGCAGTTCTTC. As protein: CASSQVSFEQFF.

This chain's CDR3 is CASKGGLYEQYF. The CDR3 DNA reads TGTGCCAGCAAAGGGGGCCTTTACGAGCAGTACTTC. The rearrangement uses TRBV28 and TRBJ2-7; 7 bases are a match to TRBD1. Germline CDR1 is MDHEN and CDR2 is SYDVKM. The V and J ends lost 7 bases and 4 bases, in that order; junction bases with no gene match: 4. The CDR3 contains 12 residues.

The V and J genes are TRBV27 and TRBJ2-5; TRBD2 aligns across 7 bases. In germline, CDR1 is MNHEY, CDR2 SMNVEV (reference sequence). This CDR3 contains 16 residues. Trimming cost V 6 bases and J 4 bases; bases outside gene matches: 14. The CDR3 reads CASRRGKAGVRETQYF. The CDR3 nucleotides read TGTGCCAGCAGGCGGGGTAAGGCGGGAGTGCGAGAGACCCAGTACTTC.

The rearrangement joins TRBV4-1 to TRBJ2-1; weak D call: TRBD2 (5 bases). Between the trimmed V and J ends, which lost 4 bases and 6 bases, there was a span of 16 bases. CDR3 size: 15 residues. Germline CDR1 is MGHRA and CDR2 is YSYEKL. CDR3 loop: CASSRPGVEGNEQFF. The CDR3 bases are TGCGCCAGCAGCCGCCCAGGAGTTGAGGGCAATGAGCAGTTCTTC.

J is TRBJ1-5 and V is TRBV7-9, with D maybe TRBD1 (6 bases). Trimming pared 6 bases from V and 1 base from J, leaving 10 bases between. The CDR3 loop spans 14 amino acids. Germline CDR1 SEHNR, CDR2 FQNEAQ (reference sequence). CDR3 DNA sequence: TGTGCCAGCAGTTGGGACAACAGCAATCAGCCCCAGCATTTT. Amino acid sequence: CASSWDNSNQPQHF.

The genes are TRBV2 and TRBJ2-7; tentatively, D is TRBD2 (5 bases). Germline V gene data show CDR1 as SNHLY and CDR2 as FYNNEI. Trimming cost V 3 bases and J 1 base, with 13 bases left between them. The CDR3 is 15 residues long. The CDR3 sequence is CASSDSASGSYEQYF. The CDR3 DNA follows: TGTGCCAGCAGTGATAGCGCGTCAGGTTCCTACGAGCAGTACTTC. The full variable domain, completed using reference TRBV2 and TRBJ2-7, is EPEVTQTPSHQVTQMGQEVILRCVPISNHLYFYWYRQILGQKVEFLVSFYNNEISEKSEIFDDQFSVERPDGSNFTLKIRSTKLEDSAMYFCASSDSASGSYEQYFGPGTRLTVT.

The chain links TRBV15 to TRBJ2-2, with D hard to call. V lost 0 bases to trimming and J lost 6 bases, with 8 bases between them. The CDR3 sequence is 14 residues long. Germline-derived CDR1 and CDR2 are LNHNV and YYDKDF (reference sequence). The CDR3 loop is CATSRDRVAGELFF. The CDR3 coding sequence is TGTGCCACCAGCAGAGATCGGGTGGCCGGGGAGCTGTTTTTT.

This chain links TRBV5-4 with TRBJ1-1, with TRBD1 identical over 9 bases. V lost 3 bases to trimming and J lost 0 bases; unmatched junction nucleotides: 9. This CDR3 is 17 amino acids long. The V gene's germline CDR1 is SGHNT and CDR2 YYREEE (reference sequence). The CDR3 sequence: CASSSYRGQGMNTEAFF. The CDR3 DNA sequence: TGTGCCAGCAGCTCTTACAGGGGGCAGGGTATGAACACTGAAGCTTTCTTT.

This clone came up once. J is TRBJ2-6 and V is TRBV27, with D uncertain. The V gene lost 5 bases and the J gene lost 5 bases, with 10 bases spanning the gap. Germline CDR1 reads MNHEY; CDR2 reads SMNVEV (reference sequence). The CDR3 is made up of 14 amino acids. Here the CDR3 DNA reads TGTGCCAGCAGTCCGAGAAATCGGGCCAACGTCCTGACTTTC. This sequence encodes CASSPRNRANVLTF.

The chain is built from TRBV28 and TRBJ2-3; D is possibly TRBD1 (5 bases). The V end lost 6 bases, the J end lost 2 bases, and 15 bases lay between the germline ends. Germline CDR1 reads MDHEN; CDR2 reads SYDVKM. The CDR3 contains 15 residues. CDR3 sequence reads: CASSLGGADTDTQYF. For the CDR3, the DNA is TGTGCCAGCAGCTTAGGTGGGGCTGACACAGATACGCAGTATTTT.

The V call is TRBV5-1, the J call TRBJ2-7; TRBD1 matches at 7 bases. The CDR3 is 13 residues long. Germline assignment: CDR1 SGHRS and CDR2 YFSETQ. V was pared by 3 bases and J by 3 bases, with 3 bases of the junction left unmatched. CDR3 protein: CASSSGTVYEQYF. For the CDR3, the DNA is TGCGCCAGCAGCTCGGGGACAGTCTACGAGCAGTACTTC. The variable domain in full, with the rest retrieved from reference TRBV5-1 and TRBJ2-7, is KAGVTQTPRYLIKTRGQQVTLSCSPISGHRSVSWYQQTPGQGLQFLFEYFSETQRNKGNFPGRFSGRQFSNSRSEMNVSTLELGDSALYLCASSSGTVYEQYFGPGTRLTVT.

The chain recombines TRBV30 with TRBJ2-5, with 7 bases lining up with TRBD1. Germline CDR1 is GTSNPN and CDR2 is SVGIG (reference sequence). There are 13 residues in the CDR3. The J segment lost 5 bases and the V segment lost 6 bases, leaving 9 bases of the junction unmatched. The CDR3 loop is CACWDSLHETQYF. In DNA, the CDR3 is TGTGCCTGTTGGGACAGCTTACACGAGACCCAGTACTTC.

The chain has TRBV5-1 and TRBJ2-3; TRBD2 might be the D (6 bases). Germline CDR1 SGHRS, CDR2 YFSETQ. This CDR3 is built from 14 residues. The V end lost 6 bases, the J end lost 3 bases, and 14 bases lay between the germline ends. The CDR3 nucleotides read TGCGCCAGCATGGAGGTAGGAGGGACAGATACGCAGTATTTT. Protein: CASMEVGGTDTQYF.

The rearrangement joins TRBV6-1 to TRBJ1-1, with TRBD1 as a possible D gene (5 bases). This CDR3 has 15 residues. Germline CDR1 and CDR2: MNHNS and SASEGT. The ends were cut back, 0 bases at V and 4 bases at J, with 12 bases in the middle. The DNA for the CDR3 is TGTGCCAGCAGTGAAGCGGGGCAGGTGGGCACTGAAGCTTTCTTT. Protein sequence: CASSEAGQVGTEAFF.

V gene TRBV11-2 combines with J gene TRBJ1-1; possibly TRBD1 for D (5 bases). The CDR3 spans 14 residues. The germline V and J ends were trimmed by 0 bases and 5 bases, with 10 bases remaining between them. CDR1 is SGHAT and CDR2 is FQNNGV in the germline V gene. In DNA form, the CDR3 reads TGTGCCAGCAGCTTAGATTCAGGGAGGACTGAAGCTTTCTTT. This translates into CASSLDSGRTEAFF. The variable domain in full, completed from reference TRBV11-2 and TRBJ1-1, reads EAGVAQSPRYKIIEKRQSVAFWCNPISGHATLYWYQQILGQGPKLLIQFQNNGVVDDSQLPKDRFSAERLKGVDSTLKIQPAKLEDSAVYLCASSLDSGRTEAFFGQGTRLTVV.

The chain carries TRBV19 and TRBJ2-1; 7 bases line up with TRBD1. The CDR3 extends over 15 amino acids. The J segment lost 2 bases and the V segment lost 6 bases, leaving 7 bases of the junction unmatched. CDR1 and CDR2 from the germline V gene are LNHDA and SQIVND (reference sequence). This chain's CDR3 is CASRSDGTAYNEQFF. Written as DNA, the CDR3 is TGTGCCAGTAGGTCAGACGGGACAGCCTACAATGAGCAGTTCTTC.

The chain recombines TRBV3-1 (or the pseudogene TRBV3-2) with TRBJ1-2; D ambiguous. The germline CDR1 and CDR2 sequences are LGHDT and YNNKEL (reference sequence). Trimming cost V 0 bases and J 3 bases, with 11 bases left between them. This CDR3 contains 15 residues. DNA of the CDR3: TGTGCCAGCAGCCAAGATTTTACGGAGTACTATGGCTACACCTTC. Protein product: CASSQDFTEYYGYTF.

The J gene is TRBJ1-5, the V gene TRBV6-2 or TRBV6-3; D not certain. The CDR3 consists of 15 residues. Germline V CDR1 and CDR2: MNHEY, SVGEGT. Trimming shortened V by 2 bases and J by 1 base, and 9 bases separated the two germline ends. CDR3 sequence reads: CASSYDNRSNQPQHF. DNA for the CDR3: TGTGCCAGCAGTTACGACAATCGGAGCAATCAGCCCCAGCATTTT.

The CDR3 DNA is TGTGCCAGCAGTTACTCCGCCGGCAGGCTACTGTTTTTT. Residues: CASSYSAGRLLFF. V is TRBV6-5 and J is TRBJ1-4; D not resolved. Trimming pared 0 bases from V and 13 bases from J, leaving 12 bases between. The CDR3 spans 13 residues. CDR1 is MNHEY, CDR2 SVGAGI, per germline.

This chain links TRBV6-2 or TRBV6-3 with TRBJ1-5, with TRBD1 identical over 10 bases. Germline V lookup: CDR1 MNHEY, CDR2 SVGEGT. The CDR3 sequence is 17 residues long. With V trimmed by 5 bases and J by 2 bases, 9 bases remained unmatched. CDR3: CASSKGQGRMGNQPQHF. The CDR3 DNA reads as TGTGCCAGCAGTAAGGGACAGGGGAGGATGGGCAATCAGCCCCAGCATTTT.

The rearrangement joins TRBV23-1 to TRBJ1-6; 10 positions match TRBD1. TRBV23-1 is assigned to the ORF class and has an uncertain function. There are 18 residues in the CDR3. V was pared by 2 bases and J by 0 bases, with 4 bases of the junction left unmatched. The CDR3 protein is CASSQTGQGSSYNSPLHF. The CDR3, as DNA: TGCGCCAGCAGTCAAACGGGACAGGGGAGCTCCTATAATTCACCCCTCCACTTT.